This is a list of T cell receptor beta chains from one sample in a study of tumor-infiltrating lymphocytes in oesophageal squamous cell carcinoma. MiXCR, applied by TCRdb to the PCR reads, yields one record per CDR3 protein. The sample gives more than 10,000 distinct CDR3 sequences, 52% of which show up once; about 30% is in the top ten. Sequencing was carried out using esophageal tumor tissue. These TCRs come from a female donor with esophageal squamous cell carcinoma. Each CDR3 is given without its conserved first and last residue. Fields, in order: J gene, V gene, CDR3 protein.

j_call: TRBJ2-3; v_call: TRBV7-2; cdr3_aa: ASSPLPSTDTQY
j_call: .; v_call: TRBV10-2; cdr3_aa: ASKLASMRTETQY
j_call: TRBJ2-5; v_call: TRBV7-6; cdr3_aa: ATGDRQETQY
j_call: TRBJ2-2; v_call: TRBV7-2; cdr3_aa: ASSAGLAGGKPNTGELF
j_call: TRBJ1-1; v_call: TRBV7-2; cdr3_aa: ASSLRTGDTEAF
j_call: TRBJ2-1; v_call: TRBV6-6; cdr3_aa: ASSYWLAHEQF
j_call: TRBJ2-7; v_call: TRBV6-2/TRBV6-3; cdr3_aa: ASSSSGLAGGLDNGQY
j_call: TRBJ2-2; v_call: TRBV5-1; cdr3_aa: ASTQGAGTGELF
j_call: .; v_call: TRBV7-6; cdr3_aa: ASTESPGQPQH
j_call: TRBJ1-6; v_call: TRBV5-6; cdr3_aa: ASSLKNNNSPLH
j_call: TRBJ2-1; v_call: TRBV7-4; cdr3_aa: ASSLGTSDYNEQF
j_call: TRBJ1-5; v_call: TRBV24-1; cdr3_aa: ATSGWGANQPQH
j_call: .; v_call: TRBV7-3; cdr3_aa: ASSLTGILPGEQY
j_call: .; v_call: TRBV10-2; cdr3_aa: ASSESTRGRETQY
j_call: TRBJ2-4; v_call: TRBV7-2; cdr3_aa: ASSPPANLAKNIQY
j_call: TRBJ2-2; v_call: TRBV6-4; cdr3_aa: ASSAASGGANTGELF
j_call: .; v_call: TRBV7-1; cdr3_aa: ASTPGLYTYEQY
j_call: .; v_call: TRBV7-3; cdr3_aa: ASSLKGAGTSTRSSYNEQF
j_call: TRBJ2-5; v_call: TRBV7-2; cdr3_aa: ASSLQRGAQETQY
j_call: TRBJ1-4; v_call: TRBV5-4; cdr3_aa: ASSYAHHEKLF
j_call: TRBJ2-1; v_call: TRBV6-1; cdr3_aa: ASSEGWEGPHEQF
j_call: TRBJ1-5; v_call: TRBV7-2; cdr3_aa: ASSFEGTVNQPQH
j_call: TRBJ2-5; v_call: TRBV7-8; cdr3_aa: ATHSGQYNSPLH
j_call: .; v_call: TRBV11-3; cdr3_aa: ASSLEGTSGSSSYNEQF
j_call: TRBJ2-6; v_call: TRBV7-2; cdr3_aa: ASSRSGAGANVLT
j_call: TRBJ2-3; v_call: TRBV7-3; cdr3_aa: ASSISGGEDTQY
j_call: TRBJ2-1; v_call: TRBV12-3/TRBV12-4; cdr3_aa: ASRAGIGSSPLH
j_call: .; v_call: TRBV19; cdr3_aa: ASSTGTRGYNEQF
j_call: TRBJ2-1; v_call: TRBV11-3; cdr3_aa: ASSRLGSSYNEQF
j_call: .; v_call: TRBV6-4; cdr3_aa: ASSDIAAREQY
j_call: TRBJ2-6; v_call: TRBV4-1; cdr3_aa: ASSSGTGGAGANVLT
j_call: .; v_call: TRBV7-2; cdr3_aa: ASSLYHRGDEQY
j_call: TRBJ2-3; v_call: TRBV6-6; cdr3_aa: ASGAPSTDTQY
j_call: TRBJ2-5; v_call: TRBV5-1; cdr3_aa: ASSLDRPSSEQY
j_call: .; v_call: TRBV7-3; cdr3_aa: ASSLGGWGEQF
j_call: TRBJ1-2; v_call: TRBV5-5; cdr3_aa: ASSITMLNRGNYGYT
j_call: TRBJ2-7; v_call: TRBV7-3; cdr3_aa: ASRPSGGSYEQY
j_call: TRBJ2-4; v_call: TRBV19; cdr3_aa: ASSMSSGSLMGNIQY
j_call: TRBJ2-4; v_call: TRBV7-2; cdr3_aa: ASSSGARGGQY
j_call: TRBJ2-7; v_call: TRBV30; cdr3_aa: AWSNGQPYEQY
j_call: .; v_call: TRBV28; cdr3_aa: ASSLFRTAEETQY
j_call: TRBJ2-7; v_call: TRBV30; cdr3_aa: AWSLSYEQY
j_call: TRBJ2-5; v_call: TRBV6-1; cdr3_aa: ASSEARETQY
j_call: TRBJ1-5; v_call: TRBV7-6; cdr3_aa: ASSLMGGTGQPQH
j_call: TRBJ2-2; v_call: TRBV12-3/TRBV12-4; cdr3_aa: ASSFFQGSTGELF
j_call: .; v_call: TRBV7-4; cdr3_aa: ASSADRSFETQY
j_call: .; v_call: TRBV28; cdr3_aa: ASSFLRAGTYEQY
j_call: TRBJ1-1; v_call: TRBV19; cdr3_aa: ASIPRGRGGTEAF
j_call: TRBJ1-6; v_call: TRBV6-1; cdr3_aa: ASSLQGQDSPLH
j_call: .; v_call: TRBV20-1; cdr3_aa: SASPGASGRYEQY
j_call: TRBJ2-5; v_call: TRBV7-8; cdr3_aa: ASQTGGTLQETQY
j_call: .; v_call: TRBV5-1; cdr3_aa: SSSLAGLIYEQF
j_call: .; v_call: TRBV5-6; cdr3_aa: ANSAVPGQGPSSYEQY
j_call: TRBJ2-4; v_call: TRBV7-6; cdr3_aa: ASSCGTHEGIQY
j_call: TRBJ1-4; v_call: TRBV7-9; cdr3_aa: ASSSSGASNEKLF
j_call: TRBJ1-1; v_call: TRBV7-6; cdr3_aa: ASSSVGDTEAF
j_call: TRBJ1-1; v_call: TRBV28; cdr3_aa: AGKSNTEAF
j_call: TRBJ1-2; v_call: TRBV20-1; cdr3_aa: SARDLQSYYGYT
j_call: TRBJ2-1; v_call: TRBV7-2; cdr3_aa: ASRDGTREQF
j_call: TRBJ1-5; v_call: TRBV6-1; cdr3_aa: ASSEDDRRNQPQH